This T cell receptor (beta chain) was sequenced in a study of T-cell memory formation after mild COVID-19. Study-wide context: TCR clusters were mostly confined to one donor each.

In the case of this clonotype: Its antigen remains unknown.

Study results and caveats: Mostly located in CM and EM were contracting CD4+ clones, with contracting CD8+ clones located in EMRA.

5'RACE with constant-segment primers built TCRalpha and TCRbeta cDNA libraries with UMIs. One entry per CDR3 protein results from TCRdb running MiXCR on the 5' RACE reads. The sample shows hundreds of thousands of distinct CDR3 sequences, around a sixth of them seen only once. Sequencing was done on a sample of PBMCs or a T cell subset sorted from them (not recorded which). This TCR was recovered from a man aged 18-30 years who had mild COVID-19 (a few samples of this study predate the infection). Cell type and time point are not known.

CDR3 sequence: CASSLGPSKQFF. CDR3 in DNA: TGTGCCAGCAGTTTAGGACCCTCCAAGCAGTTCTTC. The rearrangement links TRBV28 to TRBJ2-1; no clear D gene. CDR1 MDHEN and CDR2 SYDVKM come from the germline V gene. With 2 bases removed from V and 11 bases from J, the gap between germline ends came to 10 bases. CDR3 length: 12 residues.